One sample yielded the 29 T cell receptor beta chains listed below, sequenced in a study of Graves' ophthalmopathy and Graves' hyperthyroidism. Amplification from RNA transcripts yielded the TCR beta CDR3 regions. HTBI primers were used in a first-round RT-PCR, which preceded a second-round multiplex PCR. TCRdb processed the multiplex PCR reads anew with MiXCR; each CDR3 protein has one entry. Of under 250,000 distinct CDR3 sequences detected, over 25% appear once; the ten largest clones hold around 9.8%. The sequencing input was peripheral blood. Receptor source: a man aged 50-60 years with Graves' ophthalmopathy.

There are many counts of this clonotype. The V and J genes are TRBV4-1 and TRBJ2-4; D is uncertain. V was cut by 1 base and J by 12 bases, with 7 bases left in between. The germline gives CDR1 MGHRA, CDR2 YSYEKL. The CDR3 is 11 amino acids. Here the CDR3 DNA reads TGCGCCAGCAGCCAAGGGCGATCTCAGTACTTC. Its protein is CASSQGRSQYF.

The rearrangement links TRBV12-3 or TRBV12-4 to TRBJ1-6, with 7 bases that match TRBD1. J was trimmed by 7 bases and V by 6 bases; bases with no gene match: 12. The CDR3 contains 16 residues. CDR3 DNA: TGTGCCAGCAGGCTCAAGACGGGACAGAGCAATTCACCCCTCCACTTT. Its translation: CASRLKTGQSNSPLHF.

This clonotype came up many times. The gene calls are TRBV29-1 and TRBJ1-1; 7 bases are shared with TRBD1. J gave up 2 bases and V 5 bases, and 14 bases lay outside the gene matches. The germline gives CDR1 SQVTM, CDR2 ANQGSEA. There are 16 residues in the CDR3. CDR3 nucleotides: TGCAGCGTTCTAGGACAGGTCCGAGGTAGTAACACTGAAGCTTTCTTT. Protein sequence: CSVLGQVRGSNTEAFF.

This clonotype was seen ten or more times. CDR3 coding DNA: TGTGCCAGCAGCTTGCTGCAGGGGGTCTCTGGGGCCAACGTCCTGACTTTC. Protein product: CASSLLQGVSGANVLTF. The chain carries TRBV11-2 and TRBJ2-6, with 7 bases lining up with TRBD1. CDR3 length equals 17 residues. The V gene end was trimmed by 3 bases and the J gene end by 0 bases; junction bases not matched to a gene: 5. CDR1 is SGHAT, CDR2 FQNNGV, per germline.

This clonotype was detected a few times. The chain combines TRBV6-5 with TRBJ1-1; TRBD1 aligns across 7 bases. Losses at the gene ends were 0 bases for V and 3 bases for J; bases not matched to a gene: 1. The CDR3 has 14 amino acids. Per the germline V gene, CDR1 is MNHEY and CDR2 is SVGAGI. CDR3 residues: CASSYSGGYTEAFF. CDR3 bases: TGTGCCAGCAGTTACTCAGGGGGCTACACTGAAGCTTTCTTT.

V is TRBV28 and J is TRBJ2-7, with D possibly called TRBD1 or TRBD2 (6 bases each). Germline lookup yields CDR1 MDHEN and CDR2 SYDVKM. This CDR3 has 13 amino acids. The germline V and J ends were trimmed by 8 bases and 0 bases, with 11 bases remaining between them. CDR3 DNA sequence: TGTGCCAGCGGAGGAGGGGGCTCCTACGAGCAGTACTTC. Protein product: CASGGGGSYEQYF.

V and J are TRBV12-3 or TRBV12-4 and TRBJ1-2, with 7 bases matching TRBD1. The CDR3 has 15 amino acids. V was clipped by 5 bases and J by 7 bases; unmatched bases: 13. The CDR3 DNA reads TGTGCCAGCAGTACTTACAGGGGAAGGGGAGGTGGCTACACCTTC. This translates into CASSTYRGRGGGYTF.

This clonotype occurred many times. The rearrangement uses TRBV30 and TRBJ2-7, with D perhaps being TRBD1 or TRBD2 (6 bases each). The germline gives CDR1 GTSNPN, CDR2 SVGIG (reference sequence). The CDR3 runs 12 residues. The germline V and J ends were trimmed by 3 bases and 3 bases, with 9 bases remaining between them. The CDR3 reads CAWRGGGYEQYF. As DNA, the CDR3 is TGTGCCTGGAGGGGGGGCGGCTACGAGCAGTACTTC.

This clonotype was detected ten times or more. In nucleotides, the CDR3 is TGTGCCAGCTCACCGGGTTGGTACGAGCAGTACTTC. Translating it yields CASSPGWYEQYF. V gene TRBV18 combines with J gene TRBJ2-7; D is unresolved. The CDR3 is 12 amino acids. From germline, CDR1 is KGHSH and CDR2 LQKENI. The V gene lost 3 bases and the J gene lost 4 bases, with 7 bases spanning the gap.

This clonotype was seen many times. CDR3 in DNA: TGTGCCAGCAGTTTAGCGTGGGGACAGGAGGAGACCCAGTACTTC. It yields the protein CASSLAWGQEETQYF. The chain is built from TRBV12-3 or TRBV12-4 and TRBJ2-5, with 8 bases aligning to TRBD1. V lost 0 bases and J lost 5; bases outside the gene matches: 5. This CDR3 is built from 15 residues.

This clonotype was seen at least ten times. The chain joins TRBV5-5 to TRBJ2-7, with D tentatively TRBD1 (7 bases). With 4 bases removed from V and 3 bases from J, the gap between germline ends came to 17 bases. CDR3 length: 15 amino acids. The V gene's germline CDR1 is SGHKS and CDR2 YYEKEE (reference sequence). The CDR3 protein is CASSPGGGNSYEQYF. DNA for the CDR3: TGTGCCAGCAGCCCCGGAGGGGGCAACAGCTACGAGCAGTACTTC.

The V and J genes are TRBV14 and TRBJ1-6; TRBD1 is a possible D gene (6 bases). V lost 0 bases and J lost 8, with 11 bases in between. Per germline, CDR1 SGHDN and CDR2 FVKESK. The CDR3 spans 15 residues. CDR3 residues: CASSQDRGWYSPLHF. The CDR3 DNA sequence: TGTGCCAGCAGCCAAGACAGGGGTTGGTATTCACCCCTCCACTTT.

Many counts were recorded for this clonotype. The rearrangement joins TRBV6-1 to TRBJ2-7; D is unresolved. This CDR3 is 12 amino acids long. The germline gives CDR1 MNHNS, CDR2 SASEGT. The ends were cut back, 6 bases at V and 5 bases at J, with 11 bases in the middle. The CDR3 here is CASRPSWDEQYF. The CDR3, as DNA: TGTGCCAGCAGGCCGTCCTGGGACGAGCAGTACTTC.

This clonotype has at least ten counts. The chain links TRBV28 to TRBJ1-2; the D is unclear. The germline gives CDR1 MDHEN, CDR2 SYDVKM. V lost 6 bases to trimming and J lost 4 bases, with 12 bases between them. This CDR3 is 13 amino acids long. Here the CDR3 reads CASSPNAAYGYTF. The CDR3 nucleotides are TGTGCCAGCAGCCCCAATGCGGCCTATGGCTACACCTTC.

This clonotype was picked up many times. The chain links TRBV5-5 to TRBJ1-5, with 8 bases matching TRBD1. The CDR3 loop spans 15 amino acids. CDR1 is SGHKS, CDR2 YYEKEE, per germline (reference sequence). The V and J ends lost 1 base and 7 bases, in that order; junction bases with no gene match: 7. In DNA form, the CDR3 reads TGTGCCAGCAGCTTGTCACAGGGGGGTGGGCAGCCCCAGCATTTT. Amino acids: CASSLSQGGGQPQHF. Variable domain in full (rest from reference TRBV5-5 and TRBJ1-5): DAGVTQSPTHLIKTRGQQVTLRCSPISGHKSVSWYQQVLGQGPQFIFQYYEKEERGRGNFPDRFSARQFPNYSSELNVNALLLGDSALYLCASSLSQGGGQPQHFGDGTRLSIL.

This chain joins TRBV12-3 or TRBV12-4 and TRBJ1-1, with D perhaps TRBD1 (5 bases). The CDR3 has 13 residues. Trimming removed 7 bases at V and 1 base at J, with 10 bases between. Here the CDR3 DNA reads TGTGCCAGCACCTGGAGGGGGAACACTGAAGCTTTCTTT. Protein product: CASTWRGNTEAFF.

The chain carries TRBV25-1 and TRBJ2-7, with TRBD1 matching 9 bases. V trimming: 3 bases; J trimming: 2 bases; junction bases outside the gene matches: 5. Germline CDR1 is MGHDK and CDR2 is SYGVNS. The length of the CDR3 is 15 residues. In DNA, the CDR3 is TGTGCCAGCAGTGAGGGACAGGGAAGGGCCTACGAGCAGTACTTC. Its translation: CASSEGQGRAYEQYF.

The rearrangement joins TRBV6-2 or TRBV6-3 to TRBJ2-2; D could derive from TRBD1 or TRBD2 (5 bases each). Germline CDR1 is MNHEY and CDR2 is SVGEGT. V was clipped by 7 bases and J by 4 bases, with 25 bases between them. The CDR3 is made up of 18 amino acids. The CDR3 DNA sequence: TGTGCCAGCACTCGCCCTACCCGGGACCTAAAGGCCACCGGGGAGCTGTTTTTT. As protein: CASTRPTRDLKATGELFF.

This clonotype was recorded many times. The chain is built from TRBV28 and TRBJ2-7; 13 nucleotides line up with TRBD2. CDR1 is MDHEN, CDR2 SYDVKM, per germline. CDR3 size: 15 residues. V lost 5 bases, J lost 6 bases, and 7 bases stayed unmatched. CDR3 region: CASSLGTSGIGEQYF. As DNA, the CDR3 is TGTGCCAGCAGTCTCGGGACTAGCGGGATCGGCGAGCAGTACTTC.

Many counts were recorded for this clonotype. The CDR3 loop reads CASSEIAGGPDTQYF. The CDR3 DNA reads as TGTGCCAGCAGTGAAATAGCGGGAGGGCCAGATACGCAGTATTTT. The chain combines TRBV6-1 with TRBJ2-3, with 11 nucleotides matching TRBD2. The CDR3 length is 15 residues. With 2 bases clipped from V and 4 bases from J, the junction kept 2 bases outside the gene matches. Looked up from germline, CDR1 is MNHNS and CDR2 is SASEGT.

This sequence joins TRBV28 and TRBJ1-5, with TRBD1 matching over 7 bases. This CDR3 is 14 amino acids long. Per the germline V gene, CDR1 is MDHEN and CDR2 is SYDVKM. J lost 3 bases, V lost 6 bases, and 5 bases had no gene match. The CDR3 is CASSQGQFNQPQHF. CDR3 DNA sequence: TGTGCCAGCAGCCAGGGACAGTTCAATCAGCCCCAGCATTTT.

This clonotype was seen a few times. The chain carries TRBV30 and TRBJ2-7; 11 nucleotides match TRBD2. After removal of 3 bases from V and 5 bases from J, the junction contained 12 bases not matched to a gene. Germline V gives CDR1 GTSNPN, CDR2 SVGIG (reference sequence). The CDR3 runs to 16 residues. The DNA of the CDR3 is TGTGCCTGGAGCCCCCCCTTAGCGGGAGGGCCGGACGAGCAGTACTTC. Translating it yields CAWSPPLAGGPDEQYF.

This clonotype was detected many times. This chain uses TRBV6-1 with TRBJ1-5; D gene unclear. Per germline, CDR1 MNHNS and CDR2 SASEGT. This CDR3 is built from 14 residues. V shed 4 bases and J shed 7 bases, with 14 bases lying between them. The CDR3 loop is CASSVRRVGQPQHF. CDR3 DNA sequence: TGTGCCAGCAGTGTTAGGAGGGTAGGACAGCCCCAGCATTTT.

A few counts support this clonotype. The V gene is TRBV18, the J gene TRBJ2-7; no firm D call. V lost 3 bases to trimming and J lost 5 bases, with 5 bases between them. The CDR3 is made up of 11 amino acids. The germline CDR1 and CDR2 sequences are KGHSH and LQKENI. In DNA form, the CDR3 reads TGTGCCAGCTCACCCGAGAACGAGCAGTACTTC. It yields the protein CASSPENEQYF.

The sample holds many counts of this clonotype. This chain links TRBV6-2 or TRBV6-3 with TRBJ1-1; D is undetermined. Trimming removed 5 bases from V and 0 bases from J, with 7 bases in between. The CDR3 runs to 13 residues. CDR1 is MNHEY, CDR2 SVGEGT, per germline. The CDR3 protein is CASSQVLNTEAFF. The CDR3 nucleotides read TGTGCCAGCAGTCAGGTCTTGAACACTGAAGCTTTCTTT.

The J gene is TRBJ2-5, the V gene TRBV15; no clear D. V was trimmed by 0 bases and J by 6 bases, leaving 5 bases between them. The CDR3 is 12 amino acids. The germline CDR1 and CDR2 sequences are LNHNV and YYDKDF (reference sequence). This CDR3 is CATSRDHKTQYF. The DNA for the CDR3 is TGTGCCACCAGCAGAGATCACAAGACCCAGTACTTC. The variable domain in full, completed from reference TRBV15 and TRBJ2-5, reads DAMVIQNPRYQVTQFGKPVTLSCSQTLNHNVMYWYQQKSSQAPKLLFHYYDKDFNNEADTPDNFQSRRPNTSFCFLDIRSPGLGDTAMYLCATSRDHKTQYFGPGTRLLVL.

This clonotype has at least ten counts. The chain employs TRBV7-3 and TRBJ2-2; D not resolved. The CDR3 length is 13 residues. The V gene lost 5 bases and the J gene lost 5 bases, with 9 bases spanning the gap. Per germline, CDR1 SGHTA and CDR2 FQGTGA. This CDR3 reads CASSPSKTGELFF. Written as DNA, the CDR3 is TGTGCCAGCAGCCCCTCTAAAACCGGGGAGCTGTTTTTT. Variable domain in full (rest from reference TRBV7-3 and TRBJ2-2): GAGVSQTPSNKVTEKGKYVELRCDPISGHTALYWYRQSLGQGPEFLIYFQGTGAADDSGLPNDRFFAVRPEGSVSTLKIQRTERGDSAVYLCASSPSKTGELFFGEGSRLTVL.

This clonotype occurred many times. V and J are TRBV27 and TRBJ2-7; D gene ambiguous. V lost 3 bases and J 6 bases, leaving 21 bases between the germline ends. The CDR3 runs 16 residues. Germline CDR1 is MNHEY and CDR2 is SMNVEV (reference sequence). CDR3 residues: CASSFGLSKHPGEQYF. CDR3 coding DNA: TGTGCCAGCAGTTTCGGGCTCTCGAAGCACCCTGGCGAGCAGTACTTC.

Written as DNA, the CDR3 is TGTGCCAGCAAAAATACAGGGGGGAACACTGAAGCTTTCTTT. It codes for CASKNTGGNTEAFF. V and J are TRBV27 and TRBJ1-1; 8 bases line up with TRBD1. The CDR3 consists of 14 residues. Germline-derived CDR1 and CDR2 are MNHEY and SMNVEV (reference sequence). V was pared by 7 bases and J by 1 base, with 5 bases of the junction left unmatched.